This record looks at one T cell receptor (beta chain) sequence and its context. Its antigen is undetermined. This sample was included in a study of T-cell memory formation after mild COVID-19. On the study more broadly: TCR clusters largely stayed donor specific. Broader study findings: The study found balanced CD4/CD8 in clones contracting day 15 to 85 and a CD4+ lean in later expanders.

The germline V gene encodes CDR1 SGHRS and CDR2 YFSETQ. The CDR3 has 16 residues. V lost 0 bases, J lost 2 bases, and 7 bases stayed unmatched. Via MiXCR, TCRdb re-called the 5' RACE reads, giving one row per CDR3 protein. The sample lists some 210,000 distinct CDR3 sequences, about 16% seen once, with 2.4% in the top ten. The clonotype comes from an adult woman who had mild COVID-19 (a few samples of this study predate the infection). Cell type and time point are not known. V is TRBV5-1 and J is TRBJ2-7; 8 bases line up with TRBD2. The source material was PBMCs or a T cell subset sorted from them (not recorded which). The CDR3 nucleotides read TGCGCCAGCAGCTTGGCGGCTAGCGGGTACACCTACGAGCAGTACTTC. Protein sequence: CASSLAASGYTYEQYF. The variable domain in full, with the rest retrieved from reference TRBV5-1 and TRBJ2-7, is KAGVTQTPRYLIKTRGQQVTLSCSPISGHRSVSWYQQTPGQGLQFLFEYFSETQRNKGNFPGRFSGRQFSNSRSEMNVSTLELGDSALYLCASSLAASGYTYEQYFGPGTRLTVT.